These 30 T cell receptor beta chains originate from one sample sequenced in a study of blood T cell repertoires in COVID-19. The protocol was immunoSEQ multiplex PCR, while the TCRdb copy is restricted to in-frame clones and leaves out a portion. Here the sample spans 60,000 or so clones, about 83% being singletons. Sequencing was performed on peripheral blood. The receptors here all came from a human donor in a cohort sampled during active COVID-19.

This clone was counted a few times. V usage is TRBV11-3 and J usage is TRBJ2-7; 8 bases match TRBD1. V shed 5 bases, J shed 5 bases, and the junction held 11 bases outside the gene matches. The CDR3 length is 15 residues. The germline V gene encodes CDR1 SGHNT and CDR2 YENEEA. CDR3 sequence (DNA): TGTGCCAGCAGCCCACCAGGGGGCTTGACGGACGAGCAGTACTTC. The encoded protein is CASSPPGGLTDEQYF.

The V call is TRBV5-4, the J call TRBJ2-4; D might be TRBD2 (6 bases). The ends were cut back, 1 base at V and 0 bases at J, with 11 bases in the middle. Germline CDR1 is SGHNT and CDR2 is YYREEE (reference sequence). This CDR3 region has 16 residues. CDR3 DNA: TGTGCCAGCAGCTTGATCGGGGACTTAGCCAAAAACATTCAGTACTTC. Translated: CASSLIGDLAKNIQYF. Full variable domain (remainder filled in from reference TRBV5-4 and TRBJ2-4): ETGVTQSPTHLIKTRGQQVTLRCSSQSGHNTVSWYQQALGQGPQFIFQYYREEENGRGNFPPRFSGLQFPNYSSELNVNALELDDSALYLCASSLIGDLAKNIQYFGAGTRLSVL.

The gene calls are TRBV18 and TRBJ2-5, with 10 bases fitting TRBD1. Trimming removed 8 bases from V and 4 bases from J; junction bases left unmatched: 4. CDR1 KGHSH and CDR2 LQKENI come from the germline V gene. The CDR3 totals 13 residues. This CDR3 is CASHRDRGETQYF. In DNA, the CDR3 is TGTGCCAGCCACCGGGACAGGGGAGAGACCCAGTACTTC.

The genes are TRBV28 and TRBJ2-7; 10 bases are shared with TRBD2. The trim removed 5 bases at V and 4 bases at J, leaving 11 bases unmatched. There are 16 residues in the CDR3. Germline CDR1 and CDR2: MDHEN and SYDVKM. CDR3 in amino acids: CASSIAGGRVRYEQYF. DNA of the CDR3: TGTGCCAGCAGTATAGCGGGAGGCCGCGTCCGGTACGAGCAGTACTTC.

This clone was seen once. The CDR3 loop reads CASSLRRGWNTEAFF. The DNA of the CDR3 is TGTGCCAGCAGTTTGAGGAGGGGATGGAACACTGAAGCTTTCTTT. V is TRBV27 and J is TRBJ1-1; D may be TRBD1 (5 bases). The CDR3 runs 15 residues. The V and J ends lost 3 bases and 1 base respectively, with 12 bases between them. Germline CDR1 reads MNHEY; CDR2 reads SMNVEV (reference sequence).

This chain links TRBV7-2 with TRBJ2-2, with D possibly matching TRBD2 (6 bases). Germline V gene sequence: CDR1 SGHTA, CDR2 FQGNSA. This CDR3 has 14 amino acids. V lost 1 base and J 7 bases, leaving 10 bases between the germline ends. The CDR3 DNA is TGTGCCAGCAGCTTAGAGGCGGGAATCGGGGAGCTGTTTTTT. This gives the protein CASSLEAGIGELFF. Filled out from reference TRBV7-2 and TRBJ2-2, the complete variable domain reads GAGVSQSPSNKVTEKGKDVELRCDPISGHTALYWYRQSLGQGLEFLIYFQGNSAPDKSGLPSDRFSAERTGGSVSTLTIQRTQQEDSAVYLCASSLEAGIGELFFGEGSRLTVL.

This clone was recorded once. This sequence joins TRBV5-1 and TRBJ2-2, with a weak D call TRBD1 (5 bases). This CDR3 contains 15 residues. The germline V and J ends were trimmed by 0 bases and 7 bases, with 13 bases remaining between them. The V gene's germline CDR1 is SGHRS and CDR2 YFSETQ. The CDR3 DNA reads TGCGCCAGCAGCTTGGTCGGCGGACAAATCGGGGAGCTGTTTTTT. Translating gives CASSLVGGQIGELFF.

This chain joins TRBV27 and TRBJ2-5; D is possibly TRBD2 (6 bases). Germline V gene sequence: CDR1 MNHEY, CDR2 SMNVEV (reference sequence). The CDR3 contains 16 residues. V was shortened by 4 bases and J by 2 bases, with 17 bases between the two germline ends. The CDR3 sequence is CASSSWSSEPQETQYF. In nucleotides, the CDR3 is TGTGCCAGCAGTTCATGGTCTAGCGAACCACAAGAGACCCAGTACTTC.

The chain recombines TRBV5-4 with TRBJ1-1, with 7 positions matching TRBD1. V lost 0 bases, J lost 5 bases, and 10 bases stayed unmatched. The germline V gene has CDR1 SGHNT and CDR2 YYREEE (reference sequence). The CDR3 extends over 16 amino acids. The CDR3 is CASSLVGGQGDTEAFF. The CDR3 DNA is TGTGCCAGCAGCTTGGTAGGTGGGCAGGGGGATACTGAAGCTTTCTTT.

V gene TRBV9 combines with J gene TRBJ2-7; 7 bases line up with TRBD2. The CDR3 totals 15 residues. The germline gives CDR1 SGDLS, CDR2 YYNGEE. Trimming removed 4 bases from V and 3 bases from J; junction bases left unmatched: 10. The CDR3: CASSSRDYTYYEQYF. DNA of the CDR3: TGTGCCAGCAGCTCCCGGGACTACACTTACTACGAGCAGTACTTC.

The rearrangement links TRBV5-1 to TRBJ2-1; D remains unclear. V lost 4 bases and J 0 bases, leaving 11 bases between the germline ends. The CDR3 runs 15 residues. Germline V gives CDR1 SGHRS, CDR2 YFSETQ. DNA of the CDR3: TGCGCCAGCAGCCTCGCTCCGAGCTCCTACAATGAGCAGTTCTTC. This gives the protein CASSLAPSSYNEQFF.

This chain connects TRBV2 to TRBJ1-5, with TRBD1 matching over 7 bases. The germline V gene has CDR1 SNHLY and CDR2 FYNNEI. The CDR3 runs 15 residues. V gave up 6 bases and J gave up 4 bases; unmatched junction bases: 9. The CDR3 reads CASRTRGLVNQPQHF. The DNA of the CDR3 is TGTGCCAGCAGAACTAGGGGGCTGGTTAATCAGCCCCAGCATTTT.

In DNA form, the CDR3 reads TGTGCCTGGAGTAAAGCGGGAGCGGGCACCGGGGAGCTGTTTTTT. Its protein is CAWSKAGAGTGELFF. V is TRBV30 and J is TRBJ2-2; 8 positions agree with TRBD2. The V gene end was trimmed by 2 bases and the J gene end by 4 bases; junction bases not matched to a gene: 6. Germline loops: CDR1 GTSNPN, CDR2 SVGIG (reference sequence). The CDR3 totals 15 residues.

This sequence joins TRBV10-3 and TRBJ2-3, with TRBD1 matching over 7 bases. Germline V gene lookup returns CDR1 ENHRY and CDR2 SYGVKD. The trim removed 7 bases at V and 0 bases at J, leaving 10 bases unmatched. This CDR3 comprises 16 residues. The CDR3 DNA reads TGTGCCATCACTCCCGTGGACAGGACAAGCACAGATACGCAGTATTTT. It is translated as CAITPVDRTSTDTQYF.

The V call is TRBV3-1 (or the pseudogene TRBV3-2), the J call TRBJ2-3; D is unclear. Looked up from germline, CDR1 is LGHDT and CDR2 is YNNKEL (reference sequence). Trimming took off 6 bases at V and 2 bases at J, with 3 bases between the two ends. The CDR3 is 11 amino acids. In DNA form, the CDR3 reads TGTGCCAGCAGACACACAGATACGCAGTATTTT. It codes for CASRHTDTQYF.

V usage is TRBV7-9 and J usage is TRBJ1-6; a weak D match, TRBD1 (5 bases). This CDR3 comprises 15 residues. V was trimmed by 4 bases and J by 10 bases, leaving 17 bases between them. Germline CDR1 reads SEHNR; CDR2 reads FQNEAQ (reference sequence). CDR3 region: CASSSPGQGRSPLHF. Here the CDR3 DNA reads TGTGCCAGCAGCTCCCCCGGGCAGGGCCGATCACCCCTCCACTTT.

The chain links TRBV20-1 to TRBJ1-2, with D possibly matching TRBD1 (5 bases). Per germline, CDR1 DFQATT and CDR2 SNEGSKA (reference sequence). This CDR3 spans 15 amino acids. Deletions cut 3 bases from V and 5 bases from J, with 19 bases between. CDR3 DNA: TGCAGTGCTAGTCGAAGGGGCTTCGTAGTGTATGGCTACACCTTC. Translating gives CSASRRGFVVYGYTF.

The chain carries TRBV5-4 and TRBJ2-1; 9 bases fit TRBD2. This CDR3 comprises 15 residues. Trimming took 0 bases from V and 3 from J; bases not matched to a gene: 1. Germline assignment: CDR1 SGHNT and CDR2 YYREEE (reference sequence). CDR3 loop: CASSLASGVYNEQFF. The CDR3 nucleotides read TGTGCCAGCAGCTTGGCTAGCGGGGTCTACAATGAGCAGTTCTTC.

This sequence joins TRBV4-1 and TRBJ1-2; weak D call: TRBD1 (6 bases). The germline gives CDR1 MGHRA, CDR2 YSYEKL. This CDR3 spans 15 amino acids. Between the trimmed V and J ends, which lost 1 base and 4 bases, there was a span of 13 bases. The chain's CDR3 is CASSQVEGVAYGYTF. CDR3 in DNA: TGCGCCAGCAGCCAAGTTGAGGGGGTAGCCTATGGCTACACCTTC.

V and J are TRBV27 and TRBJ2-2; 7 nucleotides match TRBD2. V lost 7 bases, J lost 4 bases, and 6 bases stayed unmatched. The germline V gene has CDR1 MNHEY and CDR2 SMNVEV (reference sequence). This CDR3 has 14 residues. CDR3 coding DNA: TGTGCCAGCACCCGGACTAGTCGCACCGGGGAGCTGTTTTTT. It is translated as CASTRTSRTGELFF.

The V gene is TRBV4-2, the J gene TRBJ1-2; 8 bases align to TRBD1. Germline trimming cut 4 bases from V and 4 bases from J; bases unmatched to any gene: 8. This CDR3 has 15 residues. Germline values: CDR1 LGHNA, CDR2 YNFKEQ. The chain's CDR3 is CASSPQGASLYGYTF. CDR3 in DNA: TGTGCCAGCAGCCCCCAGGGGGCCTCTCTCTATGGCTACACCTTC.

The V gene is TRBV18, the J gene TRBJ2-7; 7 bases align to TRBD1. V lost 0 bases to trimming and J lost 2 bases; unmatched junction nucleotides: 4. The CDR3 sequence is 15 residues long. Germline V CDR1 and CDR2: KGHSH, LQKENI. The CDR3 reads CASSPPGQPTYEQYF. The CDR3 region has the DNA TGTGCCAGCTCACCACCGGGACAGCCAACCTACGAGCAGTACTTC.

The rearrangement links TRBV5-4 to TRBJ2-3; the D is unclear. Looked up from germline, CDR1 is SGHNT and CDR2 is YYREEE (reference sequence). The CDR3 loop spans 13 amino acids. With 6 bases removed from V and 1 base from J, the gap between germline ends came to 9 bases. Here the CDR3 reads CASIPEGTDTQYF. The CDR3 DNA is TGTGCCAGCATCCCAGAGGGCACAGATACGCAGTATTTT. Complete variable domain (other parts from reference TRBV5-4 and TRBJ2-3): ETGVTQSPTHLIKTRGQQVTLRCSSQSGHNTVSWYQQALGQGPQFIFQYYREEENGRGNFPPRFSGLQFPNYSSELNVNALELDDSALYLCASIPEGTDTQYFGPGTRLTVL.

The genes are TRBV19 and TRBJ1-2; D unclear. Trimming stripped 1 base from V and 2 bases from J, with 11 bases between. Germline loops: CDR1 LNHDA, CDR2 SQIVND (reference sequence). The CDR3 loop spans 15 amino acids. CDR3 protein: CASSIGLANNYGYTF. Here the CDR3 DNA reads TGTGCCAGTAGTATAGGACTCGCAAACAACTATGGCTACACCTTC.

This chain links TRBV5-6 with TRBJ1-2; 8 bases line up with TRBD1. The junction had 7 bases not matched to a gene; V was cut back by 5 bases and J by 7 bases. Germline CDR1 reads SGHDT; CDR2 reads YYEEEE. The CDR3 covers 13 residues. The CDR3 spells CASRTDRAGGYTF. In nucleotides, the CDR3 is TGTGCCAGCAGAACGGACAGGGCGGGTGGCTACACCTTC.

The rearrangement links TRBV18 to TRBJ2-4, with D perhaps TRBD2 (6 bases). Germline lookup yields CDR1 KGHSH and CDR2 LQKENI. The CDR3 sequence is 16 residues long. The ends were cut back, 0 bases at V and 0 bases at J, with 9 bases in the middle. The chain's CDR3 is CASSPPPGEAKNIQYF. CDR3 DNA: TGTGCCAGCTCACCACCTCCGGGAGAAGCCAAAAACATTCAGTACTTC.

The rearrangement uses TRBV7-9 and TRBJ2-3; D might be TRBD2 (6 bases). The germline V gene has CDR1 SEHNR and CDR2 FQNEAQ (reference sequence). V dropped 5 bases and J dropped 6 bases, with 18 bases sitting between them. The CDR3 is 15 residues long. Here the CDR3 reads CASSGRTTGTDTQYF. The DNA of the CDR3 is TGTGCCAGCAGCGGACGGACTACCGGGACCGATACGCAGTATTTT.

The rearrangement uses TRBV7-2 and TRBJ2-7; the match to TRBD2 covers 8 bases. There are 16 residues in the CDR3. J was trimmed by 0 bases and V by 0 bases; bases with no gene match: 4. Germline V gives CDR1 SGHTA, CDR2 FQGNSA. The CDR3 nucleotides read TGTGCCAGCAGCTTAGCTTCGGGAGGGGGCTCCTACGAGCAGTACTTC. As protein: CASSLASGGGSYEQYF.

This clone is a singleton in its sample. V is TRBV29-1 and J is TRBJ1-5; 10 bases are a match to TRBD1. Trimming cost V 6 bases and J 6 bases; bases outside gene matches: 8. The CDR3 sequence is 14 residues long. Germline CDR1 SQVTM, CDR2 ANQGSEA. DNA for the CDR3: TGCAGCGTGGCGGGGACAGGGGCCGGTCAGCCCCAGCATTTT. It translates to CSVAGTGAGQPQHF.

The chain combines TRBV5-1 with TRBJ2-7, with 12 bases matching TRBD2. The V gene's germline CDR1 is SGHRS and CDR2 YFSETQ. J was trimmed by 7 bases and V by 3 bases; bases with no gene match: 8. This CDR3 region has 15 residues. Written as DNA, the CDR3 is TGCGCCAGCAGCTCCTCGACTAGCGGGGGTGGAGAGCAGTACTTC. Translated, it gives CASSSSTSGGGEQYF.